This T cell receptor (beta chain) was sequenced during a study of T cell responses to AZD1222 COVID-19 vaccine. The data were produced by immunoSEQ multiplex PCR, yet TCRdb's version contains in-frame clones alone and is incomplete. The table has tens of thousands of clones, over 60% seen once. Remarks on this clone: Its antigen is still unknown.

The CDR3 length is 13 residues. Germline V gene data show CDR1 as SGDLS and CDR2 as YYNGEE. Trimming removed 0 bases at V and 5 bases at J, with 6 bases between. Whole-study results and caveats: Nearly half of unique spike-specific TCRs reportedly avoided B.1.351 and B.1.1.7 mutated regions. Just 5 to 7 AZD1222 recipients were seropositive at baseline.

Sample: peripheral blood, taken on day 0 of AZD1222 vaccination. The source is an adult in good health. This chain joins TRBV9 and TRBJ2-1; D unresolved. CDR3 sequence (DNA): TGTGCCAGCAGCGTAGGGGGAAACAATGAGCAGTTCTTC. Amino acids: CASSVGGNNEQFF.